One sample yielded the 14 T cell receptor beta chains listed below, sequenced in a study of T cell clusters in autoimmune cytopenias. Each sample's input was 250 to 300 ng genomic DNA, some 34,000 genome equivalents. TRB rearrangements were amplified by touch-down multiplex PCR with mixed TRB-A/B primers. One entry per CDR3 protein, without DNA, is what TCRdb gives after re-calling the multiplex PCR reads. The listing contains under 9,000 distinct CDR3 sequences. Another study also made use of these data, one on T cell repertoires in aging, cancer and after chemotherapy.

Sequenced input: peripheral blood. These receptors all stem from a human donor in good health.

This sequence joins TRBV19 and TRBJ1-5; TCRdb gives TRBD1 as the D gene, but with no DNA this cannot be confirmed. This CDR3 spans 14 amino acids. CDR1 is LNHDA, CDR2 SQIVND, per germline (reference sequence). CDR3 residues: CASGLGAGNQPQHF. Drawing the rest from reference TRBV19 and TRBJ1-5, the complete variable domain is DGGITQSPKYLFRKEGQNVTLSCEQNLNHDAMYWYRQDPGQGLRLIYYSQIVNDFQKGDIAEGYSVSREKKESFPLTVTSAQKNPTAFYLCASGLGAGNQPQHFGDGTRLSIL.

By frequency, this clonotype is medium-sized (0.01 to 0.1%). The V call is TRBV19, the J call TRBJ2-3; the D gene TCRdb calls, TRBD2, cannot be checked with no DNA. The germline V gene has CDR1 LNHDA and CDR2 SQIVND (reference sequence). There are 16 residues in the CDR3. CDR3 sequence reads: CASSRLEGRITDTQYF.

The chain's CDR3 is CASSPGQTFYGYTF. The J gene is TRBJ1-2, the V gene TRBV6-5; with no DNA, the TCRdb D assignment of TRBD1 cannot be verified. The CDR3 spans 14 residues. Germline loops: CDR1 MNHEY, CDR2 SVGAGI.

This clonotype is medium-sized by frequency. The V and J genes are TRBV6-5 and TRBJ2-3; TCRdb lists TRBD2, though no DNA is available to test this call. CDR3 size: 16 residues. The germline CDR1 and CDR2 sequences are MNHEY and SVGAGI. CDR3 residues: CAARSSGGGYSDTQYF.

According to its frequency, this clonotype is medium-sized. The chain links TRBV15 to TRBJ2-3; no DNA is available, so the TRBD1 call from TCRdb remains unchecked. There are 15 residues in the CDR3. CDR1 is LNHNV and CDR2 is YYDKDF in the germline V gene (reference sequence). CDR3 sequence reads: CATSKDRISTDTQYF.

This chain connects TRBV7-6 to TRBJ2-5. The CDR3 runs 14 residues. Germline CDR1 and CDR2: SGHVS and FNYEAQ. CDR3 in amino acids: CASSSFTLQETQYF.

This chain links TRBV6-5 with TRBJ2-2. Germline-derived CDR1 and CDR2 are MNHEY and SVGAGI. The CDR3 runs to 14 residues. CDR3 in amino acids: CASSYSKLTGELFF.

Considering frequency, this clonotype is medium-sized. J is TRBJ1-2 and V is TRBV29-1. The CDR3 spans 11 residues. Germline V lookup: CDR1 SQVTM, CDR2 ANQGSEA. CDR3 amino acids: CSVEDQRLDTF.

The chain uses TRBV12-3 or TRBV12-4 and TRBJ2-5; with no DNA, the TCRdb D assignment of TRBD2 cannot be verified. This CDR3 contains 15 residues. CDR3 protein: CASSPSIAGIGEQFF.

This chain uses TRBV27 with TRBJ2-1; TCRdb picks TRBD1, but there is no DNA to check that call. The germline V gene has CDR1 MNHEY and CDR2 SMNVEV (reference sequence). This CDR3 comprises 15 residues. CDR3 in amino acids: CASTYRGIVSSEQFF.

The V call is TRBV18, the J call TRBJ2-7; TCRdb gives TRBD2 as the D gene, but with no DNA this cannot be confirmed. CDR1 is KGHSH, CDR2 LQKENI, per germline. The CDR3 is 14 amino acids. This CDR3 is CASSGGLAGNEQYF.

The chain links TRBV7-2 to TRBJ2-6. Looked up from germline, CDR1 is SGHTA and CDR2 is FQGNSA. The CDR3 has 15 amino acids. The CDR3 spells CASSFFYSGANVLTF.

V usage is TRBV19 and J usage is TRBJ2-2; TCRdb designates TRBD1, a call that cannot be tested without DNA. The germline V gene encodes CDR1 LNHDA and CDR2 SQIVND (reference sequence). There are 15 residues in the CDR3. CDR3: CASSIVGTGAGELFF.

This clonotype shows up as medium-sized by frequency. This chain connects TRBV29-1 to TRBJ1-1; TCRdb indicates TRBD1, and absent DNA this call remains unverified. Germline V gene data show CDR1 as SQVTM and CDR2 as ANQGSEA. This CDR3 has 14 amino acids. The CDR3 sequence: CSVETGTTNTEAFF.